The 23 T cell receptor beta chains presented below share a single source sample, sequenced in a study of blood T cell repertoires in COVID-19. Sequencing was performed with immunoSEQ multiplex PCR; in TCRdb, only in-frame clones are kept and a portion is missing. The sample has more than 9,500 clones; roughly nine tenths are singletons. The source material was peripheral blood. Every receptor here comes from a woman in her sixties with active COVID-19.

In DNA, the CDR3 is TGTGCCAGCAGCTCGCGACAGGGGATGGGGAATGAGCAGTTCTTC. Translated: CASSSRQGMGNEQFF. V and J are TRBV11-1 and TRBJ2-1, with 8 bases that match TRBD1. The J segment lost 7 bases and the V segment lost 4 bases, leaving 9 bases of the junction unmatched. CDR1 and CDR2 from the germline V gene are SGHAT and FQDESV (reference sequence). This CDR3 has 15 amino acids.

The chain joins TRBV18 to TRBJ2-4; 7 bases are shared with TRBD1. CDR3 size: 16 residues. CDR1 and CDR2 (germline): KGHSH, LQKENI. Losses at the gene ends were 3 bases for V and 8 bases for J; bases not matched to a gene: 13. The CDR3 protein is CASSPAGLTGKDIQYF. As DNA, the CDR3 is TGTGCCAGCTCACCCGCCGGATTGACAGGGAAGGACATTCAGTACTTC.

The chain links TRBV7-9 to TRBJ1-1; 10 positions match TRBD1. Germline V gene data show CDR1 as SEHNR and CDR2 as FQNEAQ (reference sequence). The V segment lost 1 base and the J segment 5 bases; nucleotides outside the gene matches: 7. There are 16 residues in the CDR3. CDR3 nucleotide sequence: TGTGCCAGCAGCTTAGGACAGGGGGCGCGAGTTACTGAAGCTTTCTTT. Translating it yields CASSLGQGARVTEAFF.

The rearrangement links TRBV19 to TRBJ2-2; D is undetermined. Looked up from germline, CDR1 is LNHDA and CDR2 is SQIVND (reference sequence). V dropped 3 bases and J dropped 6 bases, with 8 bases sitting between them. The length of the CDR3 is 13 residues. The CDR3 sequence: CASSISRAGELFF. The CDR3 DNA reads TGTGCCAGTAGTATCTCCCGAGCCGGGGAGCTGTTTTTT.

This chain joins TRBV7-8 and TRBJ2-2; D is unresolved. V lost 2 bases and J lost 4, with 8 bases in between. The germline V gene encodes CDR1 SGHVS and CDR2 FQNEAQ. The CDR3 is made up of 14 amino acids. The CDR3: CASSLISLTGELFF. The CDR3 DNA reads as TGTGCCAGCAGCTTAATTTCCCTCACCGGGGAGCTGTTTTTT.

This chain joins TRBV7-8 and TRBJ2-3; D is possibly TRBD1 (5 bases). The CDR3 is 16 residues long. Trimming took 2 bases from V and 2 from J, leaving 14 bases between them. CDR1 SGHVS and CDR2 FQNEAQ come from the germline V gene. The CDR3 loop reads CASSLSMTASTDTQYF. The CDR3 DNA reads as TGTGCCAGCAGCTTATCAATGACAGCCTCCACAGATACGCAGTATTTT.

The chain is built from TRBV10-3 and TRBJ2-1, with 9 bases identical to TRBD2. Unmatched junction bases numbered 6, after V lost 1 base and J lost 5 bases. The CDR3 contains 16 residues. Looked up from germline, CDR1 is ENHRY and CDR2 is SYGVKD. The CDR3, as DNA: TGTGCCATCAGTGAGTTGGGGCGGGGGGGCAACAATGAGCAGTTCTTC. Amino acids: CAISELGRGGNNEQFF.

The chain links TRBV5-1 to TRBJ2-3, with 10 bases matching TRBD2. The CDR3 runs 15 residues. V lost 4 bases to trimming and J lost 5 bases; unmatched junction nucleotides: 7. From germline, CDR1 is SGHRS and CDR2 YFSETQ. The CDR3 DNA reads as TGCGCCAGCAGCGTACTAGCGGGATCCGGAGATACGCAGTATTTT. Translation gives CASSVLAGSGDTQYF. The complete variable domain, with remaining parts taken from reference TRBV5-1 and TRBJ2-3, reads KAGVTQTPRYLIKTRGQQVTLSCSPISGHRSVSWYQQTPGQGLQFLFEYFSETQRNKGNFPGRFSGRQFSNSRSEMNVSTLELGDSALYLCASSVLAGSGDTQYFGPGTRLTVL.

J is TRBJ2-1 and V is TRBV19; 9 nucleotides agree with TRBD1. With V trimmed by 9 bases and J by 8 bases, 11 bases remained unmatched. The CDR3 is 14 residues long. Germline CDR1 reads LNHDA; CDR2 reads SQIVND (reference sequence). As DNA, the CDR3 is TGTGCCAGCCAAGACAGGGGGAAAATACATGAGCAGTTCTTC. Amino acid sequence: CASQDRGKIHEQFF.

The genes are TRBV5-8 and TRBJ1-3, with TRBD1 identical over 10 bases. Germline-derived CDR1 and CDR2 are SGHTS and YDEGEE. The V gene end was trimmed by 2 bases and the J gene end by 2 bases; junction bases not matched to a gene: 10. This CDR3 contains 18 residues. The chain's CDR3 is CASSLMGQGFGTGNTIYF. For the CDR3, the DNA is TGTGCCAGCAGCTTAATGGGACAGGGGTTCGGTACTGGAAACACCATATATTTT.

This chain connects TRBV6-5 to TRBJ1-2; 8 positions match TRBD1. J gave up 3 bases and V 6 bases, and 3 bases lay outside the gene matches. The V gene's germline CDR1 is MNHEY and CDR2 SVGAGI. The CDR3 is 13 residues long. CDR3 DNA sequence: TGTGCCAGCAGAGCGACAGGGGACTATGGCTACACCTTC. Its protein is CASRATGDYGYTF.

The chain links TRBV10-3 to TRBJ2-3; 7 bases map to TRBD2. This CDR3 comprises 15 residues. Germline values: CDR1 ENHRY, CDR2 SYGVKD. Germline trimming cut 7 bases from V and 4 bases from J; bases unmatched to any gene: 11. Written as DNA, the CDR3 is TGTGCCATCACCAAATCTCTCGGGGGGTCAGATACGCAGTATTTT. Protein sequence: CAITKSLGGSDTQYF.

The chain joins TRBV28 to TRBJ1-1, with TRBD1 as a possible D gene (5 bases). The CDR3 runs to 14 residues. Germline CDR1 is MDHEN and CDR2 is SYDVKM. Trimming shortened V by 3 bases and J by 4 bases, and 12 bases separated the two germline ends. The DNA for the CDR3 is TGTGCCAGCAGTTTCGGGGGGAGAGGCACTGAAGCTTTCTTT. As protein: CASSFGGRGTEAFF.

The CDR3: CASTPQGVHTEAFF. The DNA for the CDR3 is TGCGCCAGCACCCCACAGGGGGTACATACTGAAGCTTTCTTT. The chain recombines TRBV5-1 with TRBJ1-1; 8 bases are shared with TRBD1. The germline V gene encodes CDR1 SGHRS and CDR2 YFSETQ. Unmatched junction bases numbered 9, after V lost 6 bases and J lost 5 bases. CDR3 length: 14 amino acids.

The chain has TRBV27 and TRBJ2-5; D is unresolved. This CDR3 is built from 15 residues. V was clipped by 0 bases and J by 5 bases, with 13 bases between them. Germline lookup yields CDR1 MNHEY and CDR2 SMNVEV (reference sequence). As DNA, the CDR3 is TGTGCCAGCAGTTTATCGCCGGGTGCTTTGGAGACCCAGTACTTC. Translating it yields CASSLSPGALETQYF.

The CDR3, as DNA: TGTGCCACTAGGGCGGGCACGAACACCGGGGAGCTGTTTTTT. This gives the protein CATRAGTNTGELFF. The genes are TRBV24-1 and TRBJ2-2; the D gene is possibly TRBD2 (5 bases). The germline V gene has CDR1 KGHDR and CDR2 SFDVKD. This CDR3 has 14 amino acids. V was pared by 10 bases and J by 0 bases, with 11 bases between.

J is TRBJ2-5 and V is TRBV3-1 (or the pseudogene TRBV3-2); D is ambiguous. CDR1 and CDR2 (germline): LGHDT, YNNKEL (reference sequence). V lost 4 bases and J 7 bases, leaving 7 bases between the germline ends. CDR3 length: 11 residues. The CDR3: CASSLSGTQYF. The DNA for the CDR3 is TGTGCCAGCAGCCTTTCAGGGACCCAGTACTTC.

V and J are TRBV30 and TRBJ1-4, with 10 bases lining up with TRBD1. The CDR3 sequence is 13 residues long. Germline V gives CDR1 GTSNPN, CDR2 SVGIG (reference sequence). Trimming cost V 5 bases and J 7 bases; bases outside gene matches: 4. The CDR3 region is CAWAGTGAEKLFF. As DNA, the CDR3 is TGTGCCTGGGCCGGGACAGGGGCTGAAAAACTGTTTTTT.

The chain joins TRBV9 to TRBJ2-3; 7 bases agree with TRBD2. Germline CDR1 reads SGDLS; CDR2 reads YYNGEE. The CDR3 has 15 residues. V shed 3 bases, J shed 3 bases, and the junction held 7 bases outside the gene matches. Written as DNA, the CDR3 is TGTGCCAGCAGCGACCGGGACGGGAGGACAGATACGCAGTATTTT. This encodes CASSDRDGRTDTQYF.

V usage is TRBV12-3 or TRBV12-4 and J usage is TRBJ2-1; TRBD2 is a possible D gene (5 bases). The CDR3 covers 12 residues. V was shortened by 6 bases and J by 10 bases, with 13 bases between the two germline ends. The CDR3 sequence: CASRGFGGEQFF. CDR3 bases: TGTGCCAGCAGGGGTTTCGGAGGCGAGCAGTTCTTC.

The chain carries TRBV11-2 and TRBJ2-2; 8 bases agree with TRBD1. The trim removed 4 bases at V and 6 bases at J, leaving 10 bases unmatched. CDR1 SGHAT and CDR2 FQNNGV come from the germline V gene. The CDR3 extends over 16 amino acids. CDR3 sequence: CASSSDRGVLSGELFF. In nucleotides, the CDR3 is TGTGCCAGCAGCTCCGACAGGGGAGTTTTGTCCGGGGAGCTGTTTTTT. The variable domain in full, with the rest retrieved from reference TRBV11-2 and TRBJ2-2, is EAGVAQSPRYKIIEKRQSVAFWCNPISGHATLYWYQQILGQGPKLLIQFQNNGVVDDSQLPKDRFSAERLKGVDSTLKIQPAKLEDSAVYLCASSSDRGVLSGELFFGEGSRLTVL.

V and J are TRBV18 and TRBJ1-4; D uncertain. V lost 0 bases, J lost 3 bases, and 8 bases lay in between. The CDR3 is 15 residues long. Germline V lookup: CDR1 KGHSH, CDR2 LQKENI. The CDR3 protein is CASSPPRAANEKLFF. The CDR3 DNA follows: TGTGCCAGCTCACCACCGAGGGCGGCTAATGAAAAACTGTTTTTT.

This clone was found once. This chain uses TRBV5-1 with TRBJ2-1; TRBD2 matches at 9 bases. The junction had 5 bases not matched to a gene; V was cut back by 1 base and J by 6 bases. The germline CDR1 and CDR2 sequences are SGHRS and YFSETQ. The CDR3 has 15 residues. The CDR3 loop is CASSLPLAGVNEQFF. The CDR3 DNA reads as TGCGCCAGCAGCTTGCCCTTAGCGGGGGTCAATGAGCAGTTCTTC.